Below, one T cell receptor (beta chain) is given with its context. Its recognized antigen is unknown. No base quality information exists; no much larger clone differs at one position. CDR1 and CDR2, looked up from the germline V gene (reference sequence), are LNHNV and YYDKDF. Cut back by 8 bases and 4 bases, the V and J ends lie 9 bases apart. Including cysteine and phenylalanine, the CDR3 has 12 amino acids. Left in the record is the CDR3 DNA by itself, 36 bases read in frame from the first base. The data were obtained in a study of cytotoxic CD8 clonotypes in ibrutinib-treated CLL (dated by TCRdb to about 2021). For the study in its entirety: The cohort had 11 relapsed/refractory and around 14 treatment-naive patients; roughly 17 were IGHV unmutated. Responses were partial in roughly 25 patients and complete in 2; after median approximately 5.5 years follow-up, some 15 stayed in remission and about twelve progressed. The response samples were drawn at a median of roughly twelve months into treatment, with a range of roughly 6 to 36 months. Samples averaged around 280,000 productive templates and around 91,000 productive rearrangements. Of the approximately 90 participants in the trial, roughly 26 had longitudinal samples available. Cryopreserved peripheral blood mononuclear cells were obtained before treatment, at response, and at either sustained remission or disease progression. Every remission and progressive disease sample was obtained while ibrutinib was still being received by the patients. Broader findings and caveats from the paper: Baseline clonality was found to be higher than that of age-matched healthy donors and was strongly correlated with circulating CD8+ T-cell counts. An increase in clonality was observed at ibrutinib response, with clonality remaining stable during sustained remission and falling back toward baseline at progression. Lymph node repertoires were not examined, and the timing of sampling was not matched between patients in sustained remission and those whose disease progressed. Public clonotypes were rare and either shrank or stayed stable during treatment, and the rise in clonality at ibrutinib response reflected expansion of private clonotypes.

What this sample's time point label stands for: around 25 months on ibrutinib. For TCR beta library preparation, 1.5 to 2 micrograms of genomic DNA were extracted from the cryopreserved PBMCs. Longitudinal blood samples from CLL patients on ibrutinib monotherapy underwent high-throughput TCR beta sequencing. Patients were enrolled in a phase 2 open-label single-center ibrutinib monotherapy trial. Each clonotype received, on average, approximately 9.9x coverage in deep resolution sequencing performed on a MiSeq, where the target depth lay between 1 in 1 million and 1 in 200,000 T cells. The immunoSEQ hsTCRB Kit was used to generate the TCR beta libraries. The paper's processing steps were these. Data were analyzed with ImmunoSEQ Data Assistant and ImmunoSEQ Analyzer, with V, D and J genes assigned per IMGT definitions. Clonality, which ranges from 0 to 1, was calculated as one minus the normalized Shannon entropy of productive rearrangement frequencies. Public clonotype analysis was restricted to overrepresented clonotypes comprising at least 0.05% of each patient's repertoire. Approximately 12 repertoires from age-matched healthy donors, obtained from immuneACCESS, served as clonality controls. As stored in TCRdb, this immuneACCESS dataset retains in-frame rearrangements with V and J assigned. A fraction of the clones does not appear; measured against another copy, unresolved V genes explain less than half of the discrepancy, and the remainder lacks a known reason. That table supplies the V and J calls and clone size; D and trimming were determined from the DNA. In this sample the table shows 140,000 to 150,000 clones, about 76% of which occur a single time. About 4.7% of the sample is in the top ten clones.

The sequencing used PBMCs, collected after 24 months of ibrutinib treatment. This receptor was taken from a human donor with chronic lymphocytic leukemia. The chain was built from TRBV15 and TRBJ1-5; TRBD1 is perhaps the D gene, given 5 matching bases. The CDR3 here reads CATRGGNQPQHF. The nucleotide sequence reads TGTGCCACCCGGGGGGGAAATCAGCCCCAGCATTTT. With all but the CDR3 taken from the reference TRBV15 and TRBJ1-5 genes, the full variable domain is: DAMVIQNPRYQVTQFGKPVTLSCSQTLNHNVMYWYQQKSSQAPKLLFHYYDKDFNNEADTPDNFQSRRPNTSFCFLDIRSPGLGDTAMYLCATRGGNQPQHFGDGTRLSIL.